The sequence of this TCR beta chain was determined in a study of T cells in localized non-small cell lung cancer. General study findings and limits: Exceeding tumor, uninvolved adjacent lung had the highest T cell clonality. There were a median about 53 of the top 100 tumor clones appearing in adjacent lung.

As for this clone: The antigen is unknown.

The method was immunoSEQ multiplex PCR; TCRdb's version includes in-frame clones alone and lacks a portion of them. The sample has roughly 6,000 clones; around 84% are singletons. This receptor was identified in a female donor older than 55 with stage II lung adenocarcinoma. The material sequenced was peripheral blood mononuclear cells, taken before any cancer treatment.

The CDR3 region has the DNA TGTGCCAGCAGCTTAGCGACAGGGATGTCTGGAAACACCATATATTTT. Its protein is CASSLATGMSGNTIYF. V gene TRBV7-9 combines with J gene TRBJ1-3; TRBD1 matches at 7 bases. The J segment lost 1 base and the V segment lost 0 bases, leaving 3 bases of the junction unmatched. CDR1 is SEHNR, CDR2 FQNEAQ, per germline (reference sequence). The CDR3 covers 16 residues.